The 26 T cell receptor beta chains given below trace back to one sample, sequenced in a study of cytomegalovirus exposure and HLA in healthy donors. 60 Vbeta and 13 Jbeta primers were used in PCR. Repertoires were generated with immunoSEQ multiplex PCR, while TCRdb's copy carries only in-frame clones and drops some. The data show about 200,000 clones, over 65% seen once. The sample consisted of PBMCs. The receptor source for this set is a man aged 40-50 years in good health and CMV-seronegative.

V and J are TRBV7-2 and TRBJ2-7, with a tentative D call TRBD2 (7 bases). The CDR3 is 15 amino acids. Germline CDR1 SGHTA, CDR2 FQGNSA. Trimming removed 4 bases at V and 2 bases at J, with 15 bases between. CDR3: CASSSVGGGTYEQYF. The DNA of the CDR3 is TGTGCCAGCAGCTCGGTCGGCGGGGGCACCTACGAGCAGTACTTC.

This clone occurred a few times. The genes are TRBV5-6 and TRBJ2-3; TRBD1 matches at 8 bases. CDR3 length equals 15 residues. The germline gives CDR1 SGHDT, CDR2 YYEEEE. Unmatched junction bases numbered 7, after V lost 4 bases and J lost 3 bases. In DNA form, the CDR3 reads TGTGCCAGCAGCCGGACAGGGCTCACAACAGATACGCAGTATTTT. Protein product: CASSRTGLTTDTQYF.

This clone was found once. The chain carries TRBV6-5 and TRBJ2-3, with D possibly TRBD2 on 5 matching bases. Deletions cut 0 bases from V and 3 bases from J, with 13 bases between. CDR1 and CDR2 from the germline V gene are MNHEY and SVGAGI. This CDR3 has 16 residues. This chain's CDR3 is CASSYSGSVRTDTQYF. CDR3 DNA: TGTGCCAGCAGTTACTCGGGGAGCGTGAGGACAGATACGCAGTATTTT.

V gene TRBV18 combines with J gene TRBJ2-1; 13 nucleotides align to TRBD2. This CDR3 has 15 residues. CDR1 and CDR2 from the germline V gene are KGHSH and LQKENI. J gave up 10 bases and V 3 bases, and 6 bases lay outside the gene matches. CDR3 DNA sequence: TGTGCCAGCTCACCTCCGGGACTAGCGGGACGAGAGCAGTTCTTC. Encoded protein: CASSPPGLAGREQFF.

The chain employs TRBV5-6 and TRBJ1-2; 12 positions match TRBD1. Germline V gene lookup returns CDR1 SGHDT and CDR2 YYEEEE. Trimming at V came to 3 bases and at J to 3 bases, leaving 9 bases not matched to a gene. The CDR3 consists of 17 residues. The CDR3 coding sequence is TGTGCCAGCAGCTCCCCGCGTGGGACAGGGGGCGACTATGGCTACACCTTC. Translating gives CASSSPRGTGGDYGYTF.

The chain employs TRBV5-1 and TRBJ2-3, with D tentatively TRBD1 (6 bases). Germline CDR1 SGHRS, CDR2 YFSETQ. The V end was cut by 0 bases, the J end by 1 base, with 6 bases between. This CDR3 is 14 amino acids long. CDR3 region: CASSLGGRTDTQYF. The DNA of the CDR3 is TGCGCCAGCAGCTTGGGGGGGCGCACAGATACGCAGTATTTT.

Here the CDR3 DNA reads TGTGCCAGCTCACCACCTCCCACCGGACAGGGCCGGACAGCTTTCTTT. Translating gives CASSPPPTGQGRTAFF. The genes are TRBV18 and TRBJ1-1, with 8 bases identical to TRBD1. The V gene's germline CDR1 is KGHSH and CDR2 LQKENI. V gave up 0 bases and J gave up 10 bases; unmatched junction bases: 13. This CDR3 contains 16 residues.

This clone was seen just once. The chain has TRBV6-5 and TRBJ2-7; TRBD2 matches at 10 bases. J lost 7 bases, V lost 4 bases, and 7 bases had no gene match. The CDR3 has 14 amino acids. The V gene's germline CDR1 is MNHEY and CDR2 SVGAGI. In DNA, the CDR3 is TGTGCCAGCAGTTTGGGACTAGCGAAGGGGGAGCAGTACTTC. This encodes CASSLGLAKGEQYF.

The CDR3 bases are TGTGCCAGCAGCCGCAATTGGGCTTATGGCTACACCTTC. Translation gives CASSRNWAYGYTF. This rearrangement joins TRBV11-2 to TRBJ1-2, with no clear D. CDR3 length equals 13 residues. The V gene's germline CDR1 is SGHAT and CDR2 FQNNGV. V was trimmed by 5 bases and J by 5 bases, leaving 12 bases between them.

The V gene is TRBV5-6, the J gene TRBJ2-1; 14 nucleotides line up with TRBD2. The CDR3 has 16 amino acids. From germline, CDR1 is SGHDT and CDR2 YYEEEE. The trim removed 4 bases at V and 5 bases at J, leaving 5 bases unmatched. This CDR3 reads CASSPGLAGVNNEQFF. The CDR3 nucleotides read TGTGCCAGCAGCCCGGGACTAGCGGGAGTGAACAATGAGCAGTTCTTC.

The CDR3 DNA reads TGTGCCAGCTCTCGACTACTAGCGGTCTACACCGGGGAGCTGTTTTTT. Translating gives CASSRLLAVYTGELFF. The V gene is TRBV7-2, the J gene TRBJ2-2, with 8 bases that match TRBD2. J gave up 3 bases and V 8 bases, and 11 bases lay outside the gene matches. From germline, CDR1 is SGHTA and CDR2 FQGNSA. CDR3 length: 16 amino acids. The variable domain in full, completed from reference TRBV7-2 and TRBJ2-2, reads GAGVSQSPSNKVTEKGKDVELRCDPISGHTALYWYRQSLGQGLEFLIYFQGNSAPDKSGLPSDRFSAERTGGSVSTLTIQRTQQEDSAVYLCASSRLLAVYTGELFFGEGSRLTVL.

The rearrangement uses TRBV5-1 and TRBJ2-5; 8 nucleotides agree with TRBD1. Trimming cost V 7 bases and J 4 bases; bases outside gene matches: 6. This CDR3 is built from 13 residues. The germline gives CDR1 SGHRS, CDR2 YFSETQ. The CDR3 DNA follows: TGCGCCAGCTGCCTTCAGGGGGCAGAGACCCAGTACTTC. This translates into CASCLQGAETQYF.

The chain recombines TRBV6-1 with TRBJ1-6, with D possibly matching TRBD1 (6 bases). This CDR3 region has 17 residues. Germline V gene data show CDR1 as MNHNS and CDR2 as SASEGT. Trimming removed 1 base at V and 1 base at J, with 11 bases between. The CDR3 reads CASSEGRGASYNSPLHF. The DNA of the CDR3 is TGTGCCAGCAGTGAAGGACGGGGGGCTTCCTATAATTCACCCCTCCACTTT.

This clone was counted a single time. The chain joins TRBV2 to TRBJ1-5, with D possibly TRBD1 on 6 matching bases. The CDR3 length is 14 residues. Germline V gene sequence: CDR1 SNHLY, CDR2 FYNNEI. V lost 1 base, J lost 4 bases, and 8 bases lay in between. The CDR3 sequence: CASSEGQGNQPQHF. The CDR3 nucleotides are TGTGCCAGCAGTGAAGGTCAGGGGAATCAGCCCCAGCATTTT.

The chain combines TRBV5-6 with TRBJ1-6; TRBD1 matches 9 bases. J lost 6 bases, V lost 4 bases, and 8 bases had no gene match. Germline assignment: CDR1 SGHDT and CDR2 YYEEEE. CDR3 length: 16 amino acids. CDR3 in amino acids: CASSPGQGVGNSPLHF. The DNA of the CDR3 is TGTGCCAGCAGCCCGGGACAGGGAGTTGGTAATTCACCCCTCCACTTT.

CDR3 nucleotide sequence: TGCGCCAGCAGCCTTCGGGGGGGACAGGGTAGTGACGAGCAGTACTTC. Amino acid sequence: CASSLRGGQGSDEQYF. The V and J genes are TRBV4-1 and TRBJ2-7, with a possible D match to TRBD1 (9 bases). V was cut by 4 bases and J by 5 bases, with 21 bases left in between. The CDR3 extends over 16 amino acids. In germline, CDR1 is MGHRA, CDR2 YSYEKL.

The chain combines TRBV5-8 with TRBJ1-5; TRBD1 is a possible D gene (5 bases). CDR1 and CDR2 from the germline V gene are SGHTS and YDEGEE. V lost 4 bases and J lost 8, with 13 bases in between. The CDR3 is 13 residues long. The CDR3 DNA reads TGTGCCAGCAGCCGTACTCGGGGGGAGCCCCAGCATTTT. It is translated as CASSRTRGEPQHF.

The V and J genes are TRBV5-6 and TRBJ1-4; D remains ambiguous. The V end was cut by 0 bases, the J end by 0 bases, with 6 bases between. Germline V gene sequence: CDR1 SGHDT, CDR2 YYEEEE. This CDR3 contains 15 residues. The CDR3 reads CASSLDGATNEKLFF. As DNA, the CDR3 is TGTGCCAGCAGCTTGGACGGTGCAACTAATGAAAAACTGTTTTTT.

The chain carries TRBV7-9 and TRBJ1-6; 7 nucleotides agree with TRBD1. There are 14 residues in the CDR3. Germline CDR1 and CDR2: SEHNR and FQNEAQ (reference sequence). Germline trimming cut 6 bases from V and 3 bases from J; bases unmatched to any gene: 2. The CDR3 protein is CASSRDSYNSPLHF. DNA of the CDR3: TGTGCCAGCAGTCGGGACAGCTATAATTCACCCCTCCACTTT.

This chain uses TRBV1 with TRBJ2-3; whether TRBD2, the table's D call, matches the DNA was not checked. TRBV1 is reported as a pseudogene. The CDR3 runs 16 residues. The CDR3 DNA reads TGCACCAGCAGCCACCGTAGCGGGAGGGCCACAGATACGCAGTATTTT. Translation: CTSSHRSGRATDTQYF.

This chain joins TRBV7-9 and TRBJ2-5; the match to TRBD2 covers 12 bases. The DNA end is a closer match to TRBJ2-7, so the J assignment may be wrong. The germline V gene has CDR1 SEHNR and CDR2 FQNEAQ (reference sequence). The CDR3 runs 16 residues. CDR3 loop: CASSPGLAGDFYEQYF. Here the CDR3 DNA reads TGTGCCAGCAGCCCGGGACTAGCGGGTGATTTCTACGAGCAGTACTTC.

The J gene is TRBJ2-3, the V gene TRBV15; no reliable D call. Trimming removed 1 base at V and 1 base at J, with 9 bases between. Per germline, CDR1 LNHNV and CDR2 YYDKDF (reference sequence). The CDR3 is 15 amino acids. The CDR3 DNA sequence: TGTGCCACCAGCAGAGTCGGTGCGGGCACAGATACGCAGTATTTT. Protein sequence: CATSRVGAGTDTQYF. The whole variable domain, filled in from reference TRBV15 and TRBJ2-3, reads DAMVIQNPRYQVTQFGKPVTLSCSQTLNHNVMYWYQQKSSQAPKLLFHYYDKDFNNEADTPDNFQSRRPNTSFCFLDIRSPGLGDTAMYLCATSRVGAGTDTQYFGPGTRLTVL.

The genes are TRBV6-6 and TRBJ2-3; 8 bases match TRBD1. The CDR3 extends over 15 amino acids. V shed 6 bases, J shed 4 bases, and the junction held 9 bases outside the gene matches. The germline V gene has CDR1 MNHNY and CDR2 SVGAGI (reference sequence). The CDR3 spells CASSSRTGRADTQYF. As DNA, the CDR3 is TGTGCCAGCAGCAGTCGGACAGGGCGGGCAGATACGCAGTATTTT.

The rearrangement uses TRBV10-3 and TRBJ1-1, with D perhaps matching TRBD1 (6 bases). This CDR3 has 13 residues. The germline CDR1 and CDR2 sequences are ENHRY and SYGVKD. The V gene lost 6 bases and the J gene lost 2 bases, with 10 bases spanning the gap. CDR3 nucleotides: TGTGCCATCAGCGGACAGATTAACACTGAAGCTTTCTTT. The encoded protein is CAISGQINTEAFF.

The J gene is TRBJ1-1, the V gene TRBV18, with 11 positions matching TRBD1. Germline lookup yields CDR1 KGHSH and CDR2 LQKENI. The CDR3 totals 14 residues. V shed 2 bases, J shed 8 bases, and the junction held 4 bases outside the gene matches. DNA for the CDR3: TGTGCCAGCTCACCATCGGACAGGGGGCGGGAAGCTTTCTTT. Its translation is CASSPSDRGREAFF.

J is TRBJ2-5 and V is TRBV10-1, with D possibly being TRBD2 (6 bases). The CDR3 consists of 13 residues. The germline gives CDR1 WNHNN, CDR2 SYGVQD (reference sequence). V was cut by 6 bases and J by 1 base, with 9 bases left in between. CDR3 nucleotides: TGCGCCAGCAGGGCGGGACCCCAAGAGACCCAGTACTTC. This encodes CASRAGPQETQYF.